This T cell receptor (beta chain) was captured in a study of blood T cell repertoires in COVID-19. At the level of the study: Researchers got acute and convalescent COVID-19 samples from the United States, Italy and Spain. The cDNA or gDNA used as material had been derived from T cells, B-cell-depleted T cells, or PBMCs.

Methods used by the authors: Reference gene primer amplification in the assay estimated nucleated cell counts. Data came from immunoSEQ multiplex PCR; TCRdb stores just in-frame clones and leaves some out. V, J and clone size are taken as reported in that table, and D and trimming were inferred from the DNA itself. Of roughly 120,000 clones in the sample, about 87% were seen once. Trimming pared 5 bases from V and 2 bases from J, leaving 16 bases between. The CDR3 extends over 16 amino acids. Germline V gene lookup returns CDR1 PRHDT and CDR2 FYEKMQ (reference sequence). The rearrangement joins TRBV13 to TRBJ1-3; a possible D gene is TRBD1 (5 bases). The TCR was taken from a woman aged 45-60 years with acute or convalescent COVID-19. The sequenced material came from peripheral blood. CDR3 protein: CASSVGGRGAGNTIYF. As DNA, the CDR3 is TGTGCCAGCAGCGTTGGAGGGAGGGGCGCTGGAAACACCATATATTTT.